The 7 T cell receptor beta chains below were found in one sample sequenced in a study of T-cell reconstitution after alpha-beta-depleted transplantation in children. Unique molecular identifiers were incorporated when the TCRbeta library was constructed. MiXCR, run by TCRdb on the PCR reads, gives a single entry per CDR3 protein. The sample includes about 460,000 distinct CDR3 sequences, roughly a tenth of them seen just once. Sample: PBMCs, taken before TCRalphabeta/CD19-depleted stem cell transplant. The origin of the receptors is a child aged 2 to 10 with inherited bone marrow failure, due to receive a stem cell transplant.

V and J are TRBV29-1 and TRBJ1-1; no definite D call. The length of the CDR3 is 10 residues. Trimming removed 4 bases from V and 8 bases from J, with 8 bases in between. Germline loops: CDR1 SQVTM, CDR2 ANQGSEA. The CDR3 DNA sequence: TGCAGCGTTGTACAGCTAGAAGCTTTCTTT. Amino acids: CSVVQLEAFF. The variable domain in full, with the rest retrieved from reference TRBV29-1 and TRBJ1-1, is SAVISQKPSRDICQRGTSLTIQCQVDSQVTMMFWYRQQPGQSLTLIATANQGSEATYESGFVIDKFPISRPNLTFSTLTVSNMSPEDSSIYLCSVVQLEAFFGQGTRLTVV.

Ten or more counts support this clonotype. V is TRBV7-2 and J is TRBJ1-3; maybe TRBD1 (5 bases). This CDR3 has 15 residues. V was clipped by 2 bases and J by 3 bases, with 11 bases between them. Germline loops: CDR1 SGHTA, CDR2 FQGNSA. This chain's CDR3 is CASSLRTGYGNTIYF. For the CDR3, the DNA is TGTGCCAGCAGCTTAAGAACAGGCTATGGAAACACCATATATTTT.

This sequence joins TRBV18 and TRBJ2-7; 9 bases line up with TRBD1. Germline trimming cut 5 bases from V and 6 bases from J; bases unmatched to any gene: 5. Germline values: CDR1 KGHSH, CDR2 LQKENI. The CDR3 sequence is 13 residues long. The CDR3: CASSGDRVGEQYF. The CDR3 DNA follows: TGTGCCAGCTCAGGGGACAGGGTGGGCGAGCAGTACTTC.

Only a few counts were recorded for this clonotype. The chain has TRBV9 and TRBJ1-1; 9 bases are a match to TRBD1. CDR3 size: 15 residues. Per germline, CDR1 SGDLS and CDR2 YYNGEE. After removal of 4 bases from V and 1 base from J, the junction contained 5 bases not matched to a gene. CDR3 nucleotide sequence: TGTGCCAGCAGCCCGATACAGGGGGCGAACACTGAAGCTTTCTTT. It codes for CASSPIQGANTEAFF.

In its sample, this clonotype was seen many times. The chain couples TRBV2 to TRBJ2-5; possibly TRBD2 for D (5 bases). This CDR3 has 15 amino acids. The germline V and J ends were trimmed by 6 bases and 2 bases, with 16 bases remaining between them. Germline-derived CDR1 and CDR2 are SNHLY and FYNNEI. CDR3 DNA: TGTGCCAGCAGGGAACTAGATGTGAAACAAGAGACCCAGTACTTC. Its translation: CASRELDVKQETQYF. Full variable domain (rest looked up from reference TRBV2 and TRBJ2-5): EPEVTQTPSHQVTQMGQEVILRCVPISNHLYFYWYRQILGQKVEFLVSFYNNEISEKSEIFDDQFSVERPDGSNFTLKIRSTKLEDSAMYFCASRELDVKQETQYFGPGTRLLVL.

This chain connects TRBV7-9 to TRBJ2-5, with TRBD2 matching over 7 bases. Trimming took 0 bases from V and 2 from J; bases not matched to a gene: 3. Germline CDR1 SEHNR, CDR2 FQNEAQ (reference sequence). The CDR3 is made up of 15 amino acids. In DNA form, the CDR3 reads TGTGCCAGCAGCTTAGCGGCGGGGGTACAAGAGACCCAGTACTTC. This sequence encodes CASSLAAGVQETQYF. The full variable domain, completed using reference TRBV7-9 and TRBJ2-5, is DTGVSQNPRHKITKRGQNVTFRCDPISEHNRLYWYRQTLGQGPEFLTYFQNEAQLEKSRLLSDRFSAERPKGSFSTLEIQRTEQGDSAMYLCASSLAAGVQETQYFGPGTRLLVL.

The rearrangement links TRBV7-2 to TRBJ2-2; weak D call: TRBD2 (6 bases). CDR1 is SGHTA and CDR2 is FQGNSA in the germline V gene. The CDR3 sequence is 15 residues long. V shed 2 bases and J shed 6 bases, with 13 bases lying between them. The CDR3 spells CASSLTGLGAGELFF. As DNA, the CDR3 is TGTGCCAGCAGCTTAACGGGACTGGGGGCCGGGGAGCTGTTTTTT.